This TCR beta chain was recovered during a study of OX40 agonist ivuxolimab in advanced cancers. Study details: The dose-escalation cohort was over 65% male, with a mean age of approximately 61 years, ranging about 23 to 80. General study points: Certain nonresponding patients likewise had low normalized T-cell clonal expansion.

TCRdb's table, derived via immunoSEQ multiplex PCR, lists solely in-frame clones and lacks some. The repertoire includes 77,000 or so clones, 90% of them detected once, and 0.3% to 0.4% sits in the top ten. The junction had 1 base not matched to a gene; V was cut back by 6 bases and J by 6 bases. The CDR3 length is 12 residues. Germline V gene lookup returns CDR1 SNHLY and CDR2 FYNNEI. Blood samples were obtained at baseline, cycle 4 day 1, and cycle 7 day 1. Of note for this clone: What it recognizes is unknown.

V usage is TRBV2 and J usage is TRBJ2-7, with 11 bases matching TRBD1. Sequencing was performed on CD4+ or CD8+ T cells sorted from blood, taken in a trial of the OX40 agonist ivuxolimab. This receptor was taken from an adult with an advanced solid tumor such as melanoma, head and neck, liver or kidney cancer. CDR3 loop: CASRDRGPEQYF. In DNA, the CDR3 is TGTGCCAGCAGGGACAGGGGGCCCGAGCAGTACTTC. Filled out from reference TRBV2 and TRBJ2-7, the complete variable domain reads EPEVTQTPSHQVTQMGQEVILRCVPISNHLYFYWYRQILGQKVEFLVSFYNNEISEKSEIFDDQFSVERPDGSNFTLKIRSTKLEDSAMYFCASRDRGPEQYFGPGTRLTVT.